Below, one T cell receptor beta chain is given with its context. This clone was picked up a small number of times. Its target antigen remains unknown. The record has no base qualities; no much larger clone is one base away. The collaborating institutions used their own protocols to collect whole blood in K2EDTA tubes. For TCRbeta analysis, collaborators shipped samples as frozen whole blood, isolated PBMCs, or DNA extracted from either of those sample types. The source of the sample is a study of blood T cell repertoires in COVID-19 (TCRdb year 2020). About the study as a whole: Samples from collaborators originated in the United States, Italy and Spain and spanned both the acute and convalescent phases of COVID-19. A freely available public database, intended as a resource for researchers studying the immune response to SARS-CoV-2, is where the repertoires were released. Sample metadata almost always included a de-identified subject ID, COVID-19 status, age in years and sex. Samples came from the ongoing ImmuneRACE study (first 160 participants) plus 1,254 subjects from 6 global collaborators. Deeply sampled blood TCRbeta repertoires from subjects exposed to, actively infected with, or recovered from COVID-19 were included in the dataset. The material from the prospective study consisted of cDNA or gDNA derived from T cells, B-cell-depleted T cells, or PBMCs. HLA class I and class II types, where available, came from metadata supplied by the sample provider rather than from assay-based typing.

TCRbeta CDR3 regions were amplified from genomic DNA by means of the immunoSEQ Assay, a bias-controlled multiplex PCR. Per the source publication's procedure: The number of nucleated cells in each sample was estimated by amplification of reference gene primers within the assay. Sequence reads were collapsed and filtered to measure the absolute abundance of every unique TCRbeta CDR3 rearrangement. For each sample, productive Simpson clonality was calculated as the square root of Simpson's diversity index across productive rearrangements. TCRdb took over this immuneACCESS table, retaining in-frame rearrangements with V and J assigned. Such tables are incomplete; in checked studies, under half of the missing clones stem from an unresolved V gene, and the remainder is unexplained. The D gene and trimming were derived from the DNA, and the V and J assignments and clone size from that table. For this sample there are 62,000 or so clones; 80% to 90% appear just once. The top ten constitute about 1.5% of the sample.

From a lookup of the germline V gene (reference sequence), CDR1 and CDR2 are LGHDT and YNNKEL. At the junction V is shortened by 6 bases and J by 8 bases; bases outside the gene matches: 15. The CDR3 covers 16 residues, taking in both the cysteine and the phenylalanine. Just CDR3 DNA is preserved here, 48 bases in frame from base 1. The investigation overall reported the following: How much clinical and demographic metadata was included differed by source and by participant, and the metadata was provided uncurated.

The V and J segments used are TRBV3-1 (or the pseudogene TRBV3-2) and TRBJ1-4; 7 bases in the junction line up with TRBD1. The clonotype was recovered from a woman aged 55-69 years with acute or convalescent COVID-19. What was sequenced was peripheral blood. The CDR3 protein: CASRPRRQGRGEKLFF. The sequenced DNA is TGTGCCAGCAGACCCCGCCGACAGGGAAGAGGGGAAAAACTGTTTTTT.